The clone carrying this T cell receptor (beta chain) was observed a handful of times. Its antigen is still unknown. All gene names here are mouse names. The CDR3 end is not reached by the read, which stops 4 residues before it; the germline J gene fills it in. These data are taken from a study of CD8+ T cells in alopecia areata. In the study overall: Female C3H/HeJ mice aged about 7-10 weeks received skin from spontaneously alopecic C3H/HeJ graft donors aged about 6-12 months.

cDNA reverse transcribed from extracted RNA served as the sequencing template. The table came from immunoSEQ multiplex PCR; TCRdb's copy has only in-frame clones and leaves some out. The sample contains 200,000 to 300,000 clones, none of them singletons. Markers used for sorting pooled cutaneous lymph node cells were CD4, CD8alpha, NKG2D, NKG2ACE and others. Germline V gives CDR1 NNHNN, CDR2 SYGAGS (reference sequence). The CDR3 sequence is 11 residues long. Findings and caveats of the study: Researchers reported that TCR sharing among patients proved less clear than in mice, possibly HLA-linked. Researchers report lesional scalp, most notably alopecia totalis/universalis, outstripped normal scalp in clonality.

The rearrangement uses TRBV13-2 and TRBJ2-7; D is unresolved. The sequencing input was CD4+ T cells sorted from a lymph node. The sequence derives from a C3H/HeJ mouse with alopecia areata. This line is of MHC haplotype H2-k. CDR3 sequence: CASGARYEQYF. The sequenced CDR3 bases are TGTGCCAGCGGTGCCAGATAT.